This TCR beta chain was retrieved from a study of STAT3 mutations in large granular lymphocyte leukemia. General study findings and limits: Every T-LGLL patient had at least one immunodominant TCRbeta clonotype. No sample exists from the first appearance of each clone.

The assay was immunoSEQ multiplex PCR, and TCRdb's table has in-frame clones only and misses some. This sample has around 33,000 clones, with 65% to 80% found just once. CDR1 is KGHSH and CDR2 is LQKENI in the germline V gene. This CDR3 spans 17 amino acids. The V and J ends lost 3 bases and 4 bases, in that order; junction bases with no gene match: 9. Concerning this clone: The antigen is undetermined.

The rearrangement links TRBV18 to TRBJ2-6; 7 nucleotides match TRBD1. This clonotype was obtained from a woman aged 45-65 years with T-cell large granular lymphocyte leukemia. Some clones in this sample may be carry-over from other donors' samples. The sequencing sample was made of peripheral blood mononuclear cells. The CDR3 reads CASSPRTGSLGANVLTF. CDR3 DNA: TGTGCCAGCTCACCGCGGACAGGTAGTTTAGGGGCCAACGTCCTGACTTTC.